A single sample is the source of the 8 T cell receptor beta chains below, sequenced in a study of beta chain features in type 1 diabetes. Overall study results and limits: People with Type 1 diabetes carried modestly yet significantly shorter TCRB CDR3s in all four CD4+ subsets.

No cognate antigen is known for these TCRs. Sequencing targeted expressed TCRB transcripts, as all isolated RNA had been reverse transcribed. Sequenced by immunoSEQ multiplex PCR; TCRdb stores in-frame clones only, minus some. The sample consists of fewer than 350,000 clones, about 15% of them appearing once. The sequenced sample was naive CD4+ T cells from blood. Receptors originate from a man younger than 35 with type 1 diabetes.

The rearrangement links TRBV2 to TRBJ1-5; possibly TRBD1 for D (6 bases). The CDR3 contains 13 residues. Trimming removed 4 bases from V and 10 bases from J, with 14 bases in between. CDR1 is SNHLY and CDR2 is FYNNEI in the germline V gene. In nucleotides, the CDR3 is TGTGCCAGCAGTGTAACTGGGGGCGAACCCCAGCATTTT. Translating gives CASSVTGGEPQHF.

The chain is built from TRBV6-6 and TRBJ1-4; D ambiguous. The CDR3 runs to 13 residues. Germline values: CDR1 MNHNY, CDR2 SVGAGI (reference sequence). Deletions cut 0 bases from V and 8 bases from J, with 7 bases between. The CDR3 coding sequence is TGTGCCAGCAGTTACTCGACGGAGGAAAAACTGTTTTTT. Its translation is CASSYSTEEKLFF.

The chain uses TRBV25-1 and TRBJ2-3; D not resolved. The CDR3 has 13 amino acids. V lost 3 bases, J lost 2 bases, and 6 bases lay in between. CDR1 is MGHDK and CDR2 is SYGVNS in the germline V gene. For the CDR3, the DNA is TGTGCCAGCAGTGATTGGGCCACAGATACGCAGTATTTT. This translates into CASSDWATDTQYF.

In this sample, this clone turned up a few times. This chain links TRBV29-1 with TRBJ2-3; D unclear. This CDR3 contains 13 residues. V lost 6 bases and J lost 2, with 12 bases in between. The germline CDR1 and CDR2 sequences are SQVTM and ANQGSEA. CDR3 DNA sequence: TGCAGCGTCAAAGGAGCGATCACAGATACGCAGTATTTT. Translated, it gives CSVKGAITDTQYF.

In its sample, this clone was seen a few times. J is TRBJ1-4 and V is TRBV29-1; D uncertain. V was pared by 4 bases and J by 4 bases, with 10 bases between. Per the germline V gene, CDR1 is SQVTM and CDR2 is ANQGSEA. The CDR3 loop spans 13 amino acids. The chain's CDR3 is CSVGSQINEKLFF. CDR3 bases: TGCAGCGTTGGATCTCAGATTAATGAAAAACTGTTTTTT.

The chain employs TRBV10-3 and TRBJ2-1; TRBD1 matches 8 bases. This CDR3 is 14 amino acids long. Trimming cost V 2 bases and J 7 bases; bases outside gene matches: 4. The germline V gene has CDR1 ENHRY and CDR2 SYGVKD. CDR3 sequence (DNA): TGTGCCATCAGTGAGCAGGGGGCCCCGAATGAGCAGTTCTTC. It yields the protein CAISEQGAPNEQFF.

The gene calls are TRBV28 and TRBJ2-2; possibly TRBD2 for D (7 bases). V shed 7 bases and J shed 7 bases, with 16 bases lying between them. Germline CDR1 MDHEN, CDR2 SYDVKM. The CDR3 length is 14 residues. CDR3: CASTRGGAFGELFF. The CDR3 DNA follows: TGTGCCAGCACGCGAGGGGGGGCCTTCGGGGAGCTGTTTTTT.

The chain carries TRBV6-6 and TRBJ2-5, with D maybe TRBD1 (5 bases). The CDR3 totals 14 residues. Germline loops: CDR1 MNHNY, CDR2 SVGAGI (reference sequence). V gave up 4 bases and J gave up 1 base, with 10 bases separating them. CDR3 sequence (DNA): TGTGCCAGCAGTTCATGGACACTCCAAGAGACCCAGTACTTC. This translates into CASSSWTLQETQYF.